The 15 T cell receptor beta chains given below trace back to one sample, sequenced in a study of T cell responses to AZD1222 COVID-19 vaccine. This table comes from immunoSEQ multiplex PCR, and its TCRdb copy is limited to in-frame clones, with some not included. In the table there are tens of thousands of clones, 86% of which are singletons. The sequences come from peripheral blood, collected on day 0 of AZD1222 vaccination. These TCRs come from an adult in good health.

V gene TRBV7-2 combines with J gene TRBJ2-7; 7 bases line up with TRBD2. This CDR3 has 15 amino acids. After removal of 5 bases from V and 2 bases from J, the junction contained 9 bases not matched to a gene. CDR1 is SGHTA, CDR2 FQGNSA, per germline. In DNA form, the CDR3 reads TGTGCCAGCAGCCCCCGACTAGCTGGCACCTACGAGCAGTACTTC. The encoded protein is CASSPRLAGTYEQYF.

This rearrangement joins TRBV3-1 (or the pseudogene TRBV3-2) to TRBJ1-5; D not certain. V was trimmed by 4 bases and J by 4 bases, leaving 11 bases between them. The CDR3 sequence is 14 residues long. The germline V gene has CDR1 LGHDT and CDR2 YNNKEL (reference sequence). CDR3 amino acids: CASSPLLGNQPQHF. The CDR3 DNA sequence: TGTGCCAGCAGCCCCCTATTAGGGAATCAGCCCCAGCATTTT.

This clone was counted a single time. Other nucleotide sequences from this sample produce the same CDR3. The J gene is TRBJ1-1, the V gene TRBV5-1; 9 nucleotides line up with TRBD1. Germline V CDR1 and CDR2: SGHRS, YFSETQ. The CDR3 covers 14 residues. Trimming at V came to 4 bases and at J to 2 bases, leaving 3 bases not matched to a gene. The CDR3 region has the DNA TGCGCCAGCAGCAGGGGACAGGGCAACACTGAAGCTTTCTTT. Its protein is CASSRGQGNTEAFF. Together with reference TRBV5-1 and TRBJ1-1, the CDR3 gives the full variable domain: KAGVTQTPRYLIKTRGQQVTLSCSPISGHRSVSWYQQTPGQGLQFLFEYFSETQRNKGNFPGRFSGRQFSNSRSEMNVSTLELGDSALYLCASSRGQGNTEAFFGQGTRLTVV.

To note about this clone: The junction departs from the called germline gene at one end, perhaps through a read error. The chain carries TRBV27 and TRBJ2-7; either TRBD1 or TRBD2 may supply D (5 bases each). The CDR3 runs 13 residues. Germline CDR1 MNHEY, CDR2 SMNVEV (reference sequence). The CDR3 is CASSPRGAYGQYF. DNA of the CDR3: TGTGCCAGCAGTCCCCGAGGGGCCTACGGGCAGTACTTC.

The gene calls are TRBV7-2 and TRBJ2-5; weak D call: TRBD2 (5 bases). V was shortened by 2 bases and J by 7 bases, with 14 bases between the two germline ends. The CDR3 has 14 residues. CDR1 and CDR2 from the germline V gene are SGHTA and FQGNSA. CDR3 protein: CASSLNPGVGTQYF. The CDR3 DNA sequence: TGTGCCAGCAGCTTAAATCCCGGGGTAGGGACCCAGTACTTC.

The chain joins TRBV7-8 to TRBJ1-3; 7 bases are shared with TRBD1. Germline V CDR1 and CDR2: SGHVS, FQNEAQ. V lost 4 bases to trimming and J lost 3 bases; unmatched junction nucleotides: 6. This CDR3 region has 15 residues. The CDR3 region has the DNA TGTGCCAGCAGCTCCCGACAGGGACTTGGAAACACCATATATTTT. Its protein is CASSSRQGLGNTIYF.

CDR3 protein: CASSPGQGANQPQHF. CDR3 sequence (DNA): TGTGCCAGCAGTCCGGGACAGGGGGCGAATCAGCCCCAGCATTTT. The genes are TRBV28 and TRBJ1-5; 12 nucleotides align to TRBD1. Germline V lookup: CDR1 MDHEN, CDR2 SYDVKM. CDR3 length: 15 amino acids. V lost 5 bases to trimming and J lost 4 bases; unmatched junction nucleotides: 3. The full variable domain, its missing parts supplied by reference TRBV28 and TRBJ1-5, is DVKVTQSSRYLVKRTGEKVFLECVQDMDHENMFWYRQDPGLGLRLIYFSYDVKMKEKGDIPEGYSVSREKKERFSLILESASTNQTSMYLCASSPGQGANQPQHFGDGTRLSIL.

This clone showed up just once. V is TRBV19 and J is TRBJ2-7; the D is unclear. Germline CDR1 reads LNHDA; CDR2 reads SQIVND (reference sequence). The CDR3 has 12 amino acids. Trimming cost V 3 bases and J 4 bases, with 7 bases left between them. The CDR3 bases are TGTGCCAGTAGTATCCTATCATACGAGCAGTACTTC. Its protein product is CASSILSYEQYF.

This chain uses TRBV19 with TRBJ2-5, with TRBD1 identical over 8 bases. The CDR3 has 13 amino acids. CDR1 is LNHDA, CDR2 SQIVND, per germline (reference sequence). With 9 bases clipped from V and 3 bases from J, the junction kept 6 bases outside the gene matches. The CDR3 DNA reads TGTGCCAGATATCAGGACAGGGAAGAGACCCAGTACTTC. Translating it yields CARYQDREETQYF.

V is TRBV7-2 and J is TRBJ1-5; possibly TRBD1 for D (6 bases). The ends were cut back, 1 base at V and 7 bases at J, with 17 bases in the middle. The germline gives CDR1 SGHTA, CDR2 FQGNSA. The CDR3 has 16 residues. The CDR3 is CASSLDVGTGLQPQHF. CDR3 nucleotides: TGTGCCAGCAGCTTAGACGTCGGAACAGGGCTCCAGCCCCAGCATTTT.

This chain links TRBV28 with TRBJ1-6; D ambiguous. The V gene lost 6 bases and the J gene lost 9 bases, with 12 bases spanning the gap. The CDR3 is 13 residues long. The germline V gene encodes CDR1 MDHEN and CDR2 SYDVKM. CDR3 in DNA: TGTGCCAGCAGGTCTTTTGACGGTTCACCCCTCCACTTT. It is translated as CASRSFDGSPLHF.

The DNA for the CDR3 is TGTGCCAGCAGCCTACGGGCCCTGGGTGACGAGCAGTACTTC. Residues: CASSLRALGDEQYF. The V gene is TRBV6-1, the J gene TRBJ2-7; D unresolved. This CDR3 contains 14 residues. Per germline, CDR1 MNHNS and CDR2 SASEGT. V shed 6 bases and J shed 5 bases, with 17 bases lying between them.

This clone has just one count. The rearrangement links TRBV7-9 to TRBJ1-1; D call uncertain. Germline-derived CDR1 and CDR2 are SEHNR and FQNEAQ (reference sequence). The V gene lost 2 bases and the J gene lost 3 bases, with 7 bases spanning the gap. CDR3 length: 13 residues. CDR3 in amino acids: CASSLLSDTEAFF. The CDR3 DNA is TGTGCCAGCAGCTTATTATCGGACACTGAAGCTTTCTTT.

This clone appeared once. The chain uses TRBV5-1 and TRBJ2-7, with 7 bases matching TRBD1. CDR3 length equals 14 residues. With 1 base clipped from V and 1 base from J, the junction kept 2 bases outside the gene matches. Germline loops: CDR1 SGHRS, CDR2 YFSETQ. The CDR3 coding sequence is TGCGCCAGCAGCTTGTGGGACAGTTCCTACGAGCAGTACTTC. It yields the protein CASSLWDSSYEQYF.

The CDR3 DNA follows: TGTGCCAGCAGCAAAGACAGGGTCACTGAAGCTTTCTTT. It is translated as CASSKDRVTEAFF. This sequence joins TRBV7-2 and TRBJ1-1; TRBD1 agrees at 7 bases. CDR3 length equals 13 residues. Looked up from germline, CDR1 is SGHTA and CDR2 is FQGNSA. With 5 bases clipped from V and 4 bases from J, the junction kept 4 bases outside the gene matches.